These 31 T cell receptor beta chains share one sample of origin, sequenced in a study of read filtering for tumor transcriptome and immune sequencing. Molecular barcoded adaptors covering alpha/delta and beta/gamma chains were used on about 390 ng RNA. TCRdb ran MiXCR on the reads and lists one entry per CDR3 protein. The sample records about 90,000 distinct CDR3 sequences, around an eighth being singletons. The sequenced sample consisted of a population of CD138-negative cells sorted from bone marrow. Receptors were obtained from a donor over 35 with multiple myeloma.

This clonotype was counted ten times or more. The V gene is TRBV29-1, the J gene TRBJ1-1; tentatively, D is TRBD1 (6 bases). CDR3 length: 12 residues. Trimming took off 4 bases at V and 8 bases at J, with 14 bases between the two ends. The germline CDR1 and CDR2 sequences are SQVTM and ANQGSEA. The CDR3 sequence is CSVVGQLLEAFF. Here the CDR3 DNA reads TGCAGCGTTGTAGGACAGTTACTAGAAGCTTTCTTT. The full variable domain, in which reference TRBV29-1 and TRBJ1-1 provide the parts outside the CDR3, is SAVISQKPSRDICQRGTSLTIQCQVDSQVTMMFWYRQQPGQSLTLIATANQGSEATYESGFVIDKFPISRPNLTFSTLTVSNMSPEDSSIYLCSVVGQLLEAFFGQGTRLTVV.

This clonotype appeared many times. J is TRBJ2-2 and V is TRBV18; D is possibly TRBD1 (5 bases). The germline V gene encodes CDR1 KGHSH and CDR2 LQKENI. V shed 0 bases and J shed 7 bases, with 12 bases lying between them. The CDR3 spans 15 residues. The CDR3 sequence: CASSPPKGLHGELFF. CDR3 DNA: TGTGCCAGCTCACCACCGAAGGGGTTACACGGGGAGCTGTTTTTT.

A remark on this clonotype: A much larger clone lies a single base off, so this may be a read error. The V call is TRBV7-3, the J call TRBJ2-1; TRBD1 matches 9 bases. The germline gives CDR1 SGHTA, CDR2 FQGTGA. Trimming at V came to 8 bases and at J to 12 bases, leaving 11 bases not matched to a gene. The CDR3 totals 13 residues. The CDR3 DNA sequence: TGTGCCAGCGCGACAGGGGGACGTGGAGGGCAGTTCTTC. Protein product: CASATGGRGGQFF. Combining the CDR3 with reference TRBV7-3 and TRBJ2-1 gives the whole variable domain GAGVSQTPSNKVTEKGKYVELRCDPISGHTALYWYRQSLGQGPEFLIYFQGTGAADDSGLPNDRFFAVRPEGSVSTLKIQRTERGDSAVYLCASATGGRGGQFFGPGTRLTVL.

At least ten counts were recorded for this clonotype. This CDR3 reads CSGGKVRPSTYEQYF. CDR3 in DNA: TGCAGCGGGGGGAAGGTTCGTCCTTCTACCTACGAGCAGTACTTC. V gene TRBV29-1 combines with J gene TRBJ2-7; D may correspond to TRBD1 or TRBD2 (5 bases each). Germline lookup yields CDR1 SQVTM and CDR2 ANQGSEA. The CDR3 runs 15 residues. Trimming took 7 bases from V and 2 from J, leaving 21 bases between them.

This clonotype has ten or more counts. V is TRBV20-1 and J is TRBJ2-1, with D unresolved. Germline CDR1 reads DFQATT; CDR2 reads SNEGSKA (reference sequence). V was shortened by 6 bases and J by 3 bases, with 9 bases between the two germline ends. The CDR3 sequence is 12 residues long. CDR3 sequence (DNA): TGCAGTGCCGGGCCAAACTACAATGAGCAGTTCTTC. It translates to CSAGPNYNEQFF.

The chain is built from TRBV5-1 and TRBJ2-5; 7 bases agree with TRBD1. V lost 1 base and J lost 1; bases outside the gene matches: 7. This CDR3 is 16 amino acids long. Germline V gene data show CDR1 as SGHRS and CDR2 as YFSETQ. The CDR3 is CASSLFGSGGQETQYF. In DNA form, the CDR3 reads TGCGCCAGCAGCTTGTTTGGGTCAGGGGGCCAAGAGACCCAGTACTTC.

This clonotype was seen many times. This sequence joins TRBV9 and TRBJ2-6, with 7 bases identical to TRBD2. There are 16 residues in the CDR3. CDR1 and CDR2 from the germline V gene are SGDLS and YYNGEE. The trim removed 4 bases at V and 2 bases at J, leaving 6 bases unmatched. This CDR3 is CASSTMGGAGANVLTF. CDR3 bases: TGTGCCAGCAGCACGATGGGGGGGGCTGGGGCCAACGTCCTGACTTTC.

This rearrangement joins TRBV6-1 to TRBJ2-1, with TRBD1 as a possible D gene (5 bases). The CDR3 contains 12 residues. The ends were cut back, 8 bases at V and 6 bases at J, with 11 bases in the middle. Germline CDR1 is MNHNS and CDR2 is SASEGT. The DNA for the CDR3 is TGTGCCAGCGGTCAGGGATGCAATGAGCAGTTCTTC. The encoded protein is CASGQGCNEQFF.

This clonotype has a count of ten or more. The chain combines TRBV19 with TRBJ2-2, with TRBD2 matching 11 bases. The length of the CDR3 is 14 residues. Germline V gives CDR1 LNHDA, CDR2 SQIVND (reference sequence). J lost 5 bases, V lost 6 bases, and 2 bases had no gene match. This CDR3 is CASRGTSGTGELFF. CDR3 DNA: TGTGCCAGTAGAGGGACTAGCGGTACCGGGGAGCTGTTTTTT. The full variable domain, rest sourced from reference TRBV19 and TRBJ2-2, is DGGITQSPKYLFRKEGQNVTLSCEQNLNHDAMYWYRQDPGQGLRLIYYSQIVNDFQKGDIAEGYSVSREKKESFPLTVTSAQKNPTAFYLCASRGTSGTGELFFGEGSRLTVL.

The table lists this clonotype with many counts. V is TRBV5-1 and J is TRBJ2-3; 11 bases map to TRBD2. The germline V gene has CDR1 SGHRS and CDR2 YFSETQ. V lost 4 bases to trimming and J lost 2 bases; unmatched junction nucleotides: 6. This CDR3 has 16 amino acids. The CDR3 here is CASSGKGLAVTDTQYF. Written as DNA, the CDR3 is TGCGCCAGCAGCGGAAAGGGACTAGCGGTCACAGATACGCAGTATTTT.

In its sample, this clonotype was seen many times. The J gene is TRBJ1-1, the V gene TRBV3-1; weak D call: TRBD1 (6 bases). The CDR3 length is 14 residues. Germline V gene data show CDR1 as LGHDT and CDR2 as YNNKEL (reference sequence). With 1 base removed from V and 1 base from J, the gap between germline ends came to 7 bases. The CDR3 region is CASSQGTANTEAFF. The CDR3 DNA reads TGTGCCAGCAGCCAAGGGACAGCGAACACTGAAGCTTTCTTT.

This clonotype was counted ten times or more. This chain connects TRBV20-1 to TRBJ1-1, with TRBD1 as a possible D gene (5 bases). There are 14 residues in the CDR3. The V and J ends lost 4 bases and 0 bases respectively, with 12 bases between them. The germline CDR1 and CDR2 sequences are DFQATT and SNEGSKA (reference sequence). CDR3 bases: TGCAGTGCTACCCGGACACCTCTGAACACTGAAGCTTTCTTT. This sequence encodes CSATRTPLNTEAFF.

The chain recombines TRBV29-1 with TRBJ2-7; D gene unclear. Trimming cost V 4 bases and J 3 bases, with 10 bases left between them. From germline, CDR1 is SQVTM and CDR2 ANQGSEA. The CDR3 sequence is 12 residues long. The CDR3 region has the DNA TGCAGCGTTGGCCTTGGGGACTACGAGCAGTACTTC. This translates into CSVGLGDYEQYF.

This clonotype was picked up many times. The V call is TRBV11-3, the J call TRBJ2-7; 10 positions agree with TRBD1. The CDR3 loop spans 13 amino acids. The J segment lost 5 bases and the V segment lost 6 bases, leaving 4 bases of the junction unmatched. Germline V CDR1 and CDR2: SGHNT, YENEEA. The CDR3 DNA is TGTGCCAGCAGACAGACAGGGGGCCACGAGCAGTACTTC. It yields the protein CASRQTGGHEQYF.

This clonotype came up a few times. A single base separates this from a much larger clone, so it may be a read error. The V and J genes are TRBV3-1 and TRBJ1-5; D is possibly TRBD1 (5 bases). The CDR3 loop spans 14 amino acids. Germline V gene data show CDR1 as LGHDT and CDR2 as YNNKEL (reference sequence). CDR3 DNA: TGTGCCAGCAGCCGGGACGTGGACGATCAGCCCCGGCATTTT. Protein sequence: CASSRDVDDQPRHF.

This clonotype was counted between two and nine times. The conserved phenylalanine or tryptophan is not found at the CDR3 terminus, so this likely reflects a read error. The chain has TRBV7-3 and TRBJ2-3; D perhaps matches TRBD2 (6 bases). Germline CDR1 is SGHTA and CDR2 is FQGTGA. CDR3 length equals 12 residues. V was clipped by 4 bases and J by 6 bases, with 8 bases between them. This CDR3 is CASSSGGDTQYL. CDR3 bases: TGTGCCAGCAGCTCTGGGGGGGATACGCAGTATCTT.

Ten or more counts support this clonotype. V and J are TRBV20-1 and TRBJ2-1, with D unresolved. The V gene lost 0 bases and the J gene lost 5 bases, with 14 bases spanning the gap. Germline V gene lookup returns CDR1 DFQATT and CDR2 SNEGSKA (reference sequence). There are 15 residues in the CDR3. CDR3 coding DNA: TGCAGTGCTAGAGAAATAGGGCCTAGGGACAATGAGCAGTTCTTC. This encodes CSAREIGPRDNEQFF.

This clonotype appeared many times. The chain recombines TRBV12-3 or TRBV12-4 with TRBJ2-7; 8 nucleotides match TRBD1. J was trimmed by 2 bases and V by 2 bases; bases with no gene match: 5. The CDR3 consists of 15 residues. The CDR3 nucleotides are TGTGCCAGCAGTTTAAATGGCAGGGGGCCCTACGAGCAGTACTTC. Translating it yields CASSLNGRGPYEQYF.

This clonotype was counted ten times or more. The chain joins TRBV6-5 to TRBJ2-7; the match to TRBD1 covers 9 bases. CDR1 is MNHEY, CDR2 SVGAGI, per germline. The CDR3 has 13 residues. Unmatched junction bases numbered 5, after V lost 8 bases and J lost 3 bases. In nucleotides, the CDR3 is TGTGCCAGCGCCCGGGACAGGGACTACGAGCAGTACTTC. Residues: CASARDRDYEQYF.

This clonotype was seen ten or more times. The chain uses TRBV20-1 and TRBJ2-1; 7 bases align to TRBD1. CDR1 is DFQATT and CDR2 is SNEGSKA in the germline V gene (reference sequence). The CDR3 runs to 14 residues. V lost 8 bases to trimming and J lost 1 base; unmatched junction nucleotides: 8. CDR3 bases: TGCAGTATCAAGGGACAGTGGTCCTACAATGAGCAGTTCTTC. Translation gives CSIKGQWSYNEQFF.

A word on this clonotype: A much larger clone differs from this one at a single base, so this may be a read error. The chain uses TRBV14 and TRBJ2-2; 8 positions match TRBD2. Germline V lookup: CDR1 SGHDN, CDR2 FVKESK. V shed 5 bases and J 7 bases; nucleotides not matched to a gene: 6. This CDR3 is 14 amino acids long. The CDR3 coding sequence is TGTGCCAGCAGCTGGAGACTAGCGAACGGGGAGCTGTTTTTT. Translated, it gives CASSWRLANGELFF. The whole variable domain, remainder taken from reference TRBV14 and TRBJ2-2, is EAGVTQFPSHSVIEKGQTVTLRCDPISGHDNLYWYRRVMGKEIKFLLHFVKESKQDESGMPNNRFLAERTGGTYSTLKVQPAELEDSGVYFCASSWRLANGELFFGEGSRLTVL.

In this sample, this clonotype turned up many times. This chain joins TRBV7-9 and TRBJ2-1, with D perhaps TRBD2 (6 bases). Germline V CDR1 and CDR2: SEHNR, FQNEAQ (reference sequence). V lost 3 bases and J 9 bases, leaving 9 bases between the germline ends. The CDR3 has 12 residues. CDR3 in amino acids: CASSLVGGEQFF. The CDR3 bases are TGTGCCAGCAGCTTGGTGGGAGGTGAGCAGTTCTTC.

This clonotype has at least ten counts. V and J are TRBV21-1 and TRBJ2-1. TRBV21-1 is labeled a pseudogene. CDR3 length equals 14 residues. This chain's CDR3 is CAILWRLGHNEQFF. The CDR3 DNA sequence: TGTGCCATTCTGTGGCGGCTCGGCCACAATGAGCAGTTCTTC.

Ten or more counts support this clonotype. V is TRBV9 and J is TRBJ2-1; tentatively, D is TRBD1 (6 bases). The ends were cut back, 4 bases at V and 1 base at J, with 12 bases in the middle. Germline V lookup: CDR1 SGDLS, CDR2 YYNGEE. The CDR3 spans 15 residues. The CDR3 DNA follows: TGTGCCAGCAGCTCCCAGGACAGATCCTACAATGAGCAGTTCTTC. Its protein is CASSSQDRSYNEQFF.

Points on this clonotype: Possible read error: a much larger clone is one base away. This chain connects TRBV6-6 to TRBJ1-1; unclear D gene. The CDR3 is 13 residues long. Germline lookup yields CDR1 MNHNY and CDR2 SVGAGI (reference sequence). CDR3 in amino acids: CASTEWKNTEALF. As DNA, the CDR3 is TGTGCCAGCACGGAGTGGAAGAACACTGAAGCTCTCTTT.

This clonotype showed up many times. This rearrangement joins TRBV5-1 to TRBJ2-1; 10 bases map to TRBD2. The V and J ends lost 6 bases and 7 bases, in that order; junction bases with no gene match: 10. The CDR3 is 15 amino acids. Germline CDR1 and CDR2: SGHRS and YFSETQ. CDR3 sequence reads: CASTLAGVGVNEQFF. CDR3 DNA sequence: TGCGCCAGCACCCTAGCGGGAGTTGGAGTGAATGAGCAGTTCTTC.

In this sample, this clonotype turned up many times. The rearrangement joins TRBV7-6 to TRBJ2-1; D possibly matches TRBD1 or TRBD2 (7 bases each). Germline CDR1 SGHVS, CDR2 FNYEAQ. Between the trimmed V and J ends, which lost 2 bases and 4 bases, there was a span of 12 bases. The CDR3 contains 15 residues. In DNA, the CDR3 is TGTGCCAGCAGCTTAATTCAGGGGGGGTACAATGAGCAGTTCTTC. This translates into CASSLIQGGYNEQFF.

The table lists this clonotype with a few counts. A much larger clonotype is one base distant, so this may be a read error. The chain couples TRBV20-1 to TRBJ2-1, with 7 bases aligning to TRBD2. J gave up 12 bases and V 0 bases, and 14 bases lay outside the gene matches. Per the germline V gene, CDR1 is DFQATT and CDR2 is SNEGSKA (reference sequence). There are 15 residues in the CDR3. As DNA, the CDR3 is TGCAGTGCTAGAGATCCGCAGCGGGATAACTATGGGCAGTTCTTC. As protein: CSARDPQRDNYGQFF.

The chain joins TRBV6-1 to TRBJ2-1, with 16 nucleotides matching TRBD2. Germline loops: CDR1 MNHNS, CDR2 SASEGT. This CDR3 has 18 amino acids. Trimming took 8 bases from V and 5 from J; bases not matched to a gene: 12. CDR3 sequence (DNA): TGTGCCAGCCGGGTTGGGGGACTAGCGGGAGGGCAAGACAATGAGCAGTTCTTC. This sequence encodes CASRVGGLAGGQDNEQFF.

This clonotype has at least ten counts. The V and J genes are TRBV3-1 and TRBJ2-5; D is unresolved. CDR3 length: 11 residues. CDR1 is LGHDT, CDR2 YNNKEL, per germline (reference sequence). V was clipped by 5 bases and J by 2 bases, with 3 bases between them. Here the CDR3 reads CASSWQETQYF. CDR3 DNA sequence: TGTGCCAGCAGCTGGCAAGAGACCCAGTACTTC.

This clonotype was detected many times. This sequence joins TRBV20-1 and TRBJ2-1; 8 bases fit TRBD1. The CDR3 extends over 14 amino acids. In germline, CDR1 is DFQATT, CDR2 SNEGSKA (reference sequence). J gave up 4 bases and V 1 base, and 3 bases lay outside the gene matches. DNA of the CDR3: TGCAGTGCTAGAGCAGGGGGCGCATACAATGAGCAGTTCTTC. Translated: CSARAGGAYNEQFF.